Many counts were recorded for the clone carrying this TCR beta chain. This sample was taken from a study of T-cell reconstitution after alpha-beta-depleted transplantation in children. Unique molecular identifiers were used to barcode this TCRbeta library. TCRdb used MiXCR to reprocess the PCR reads, holding one entry per CDR3 protein. The data hold roughly 220,000 distinct CDR3 sequences, with about 12% observed a single time. The CDR3 runs to 15 residues. The germline CDR1 and CDR2 sequences are SQVTM and ANQGSEA. Trimming removed 0 bases at V and 2 bases at J, with 14 bases between. The chain has TRBV29-1 and TRBJ2-7, with D perhaps given as TRBD1 or TRBD2 (6 bases each). Here the sequenced sample was PBMCs from the stem cell graft donor, taken from the stem cell graft. The receptor was derived from a human donor who donated a stem cell graft to a child with acute lymphoblastic leukemia. CDR3 nucleotides: TGCAGCGTTGAAGAGGCCGGGGGCTACACCTACGAGCAGTACTTC. Residues: CSVEEAGGYTYEQYF.